Presented here are 11 T cell receptor beta chains from one specimen sequenced in a study of T cells in pancreatic ductal adenocarcinoma. Using immunoSEQ multiplex PCR, the repertoire was profiled, and TCRdb retains in-frame clones only, with some absent. Among more than 25,000 clones listed, roughly nine tenths were seen once. No neoadjuvant therapy was given to the selected pancreatic ductal adenocarcinoma patients before their surgery. The specimen was PBMCs. These receptors all come from a human donor with pancreatic ductal adenocarcinoma.

This chain joins TRBV6-6 and TRBJ2-7, with a tentative D call TRBD2 (6 bases). The ends were cut back, 2 bases at V and 5 bases at J, with 19 bases in the middle. This CDR3 has 16 amino acids. In germline, CDR1 is MNHNY, CDR2 SVGAGI (reference sequence). The CDR3 here is CASSYGAGYPLNEQYF. CDR3 sequence (DNA): TGTGCCAGCAGTTACGGGGCGGGGTATCCCCTAAACGAGCAGTACTTC.

The chain links TRBV15 to TRBJ2-7, with D possibly matching TRBD1 (6 bases). The germline CDR1 and CDR2 sequences are LNHNV and YYDKDF (reference sequence). CDR3 size: 15 residues. With 3 bases removed from V and 4 bases from J, the gap between germline ends came to 16 bases. The CDR3 DNA reads as TGTGCCACCAGCAGGGGTGGGCAGGGGAGATACGAGCAGTACTTC. Translating gives CATSRGGQGRYEQYF. Drawing the rest from reference TRBV15 and TRBJ2-7, the complete variable domain is DAMVIQNPRYQVTQFGKPVTLSCSQTLNHNVMYWYQQKSSQAPKLLFHYYDKDFNNEADTPDNFQSRRPNTSFCFLDIRSPGLGDTAMYLCATSRGGQGRYEQYFGPGTRLTVT.

This chain links TRBV7-2 with TRBJ2-6; possibly TRBD2 for D (6 bases). The CDR3 length is 18 residues. Deletions cut 1 base from V and 0 bases from J, with 13 bases between. The germline V gene has CDR1 SGHTA and CDR2 FQGNSA. The CDR3 sequence: CASSLVRERSSGANVLTF. The DNA of the CDR3 is TGTGCCAGCAGCTTAGTGCGGGAAAGGAGCTCTGGGGCCAACGTCCTGACTTTC.

The chain links TRBV5-5 to TRBJ1-1; no firm D call. V was trimmed by 1 base and J by 1 base, leaving 8 bases between them. The CDR3 totals 14 residues. Germline-derived CDR1 and CDR2 are SGHKS and YYEKEE (reference sequence). The CDR3 sequence is CASSLYSANTEAFF. The DNA for the CDR3 is TGTGCCAGCAGCTTGTATTCCGCGAACACTGAAGCTTTCTTT. Looking up the rest from reference TRBV5-5 and TRBJ1-1 gives the full variable domain: DAGVTQSPTHLIKTRGQQVTLRCSPISGHKSVSWYQQVLGQGPQFIFQYYEKEERGRGNFPDRFSARQFPNYSSELNVNALLLGDSALYLCASSLYSANTEAFFGQGTRLTVV.

The chain recombines TRBV11-3 with TRBJ1-5; possible D gene TRBD1, 6 bases. The germline gives CDR1 SGHNT, CDR2 YENEEA. V shed 0 bases and J shed 2 bases, with 20 bases lying between them. The CDR3 loop spans 19 amino acids. CDR3 amino acids: CASSLERGQGEVGNQPQHF. DNA of the CDR3: TGTGCCAGCAGCTTAGAGAGGGGACAAGGGGAGGTGGGCAATCAGCCCCAGCATTTT.

This clone appeared once. This chain connects TRBV5-1 to TRBJ1-2; TRBD1 is a possible D gene (5 bases). Deletions cut 0 bases from V and 8 bases from J, with 11 bases between. Germline values: CDR1 SGHRS, CDR2 YFSETQ. The CDR3 totals 13 residues. This CDR3 is CASSLGGRDGYTF. In nucleotides, the CDR3 is TGCGCCAGCAGCTTGGGGGGACGCGACGGCTACACCTTC.

This CDR3 is CASRPGRTTGELFF. The CDR3 DNA sequence: TGTGCCAGCAGACCGGGGAGAACCACCGGGGAGCTGTTTTTT. The chain carries TRBV6-6 and TRBJ2-2, with D possibly TRBD2 on 5 matching bases. Germline V gives CDR1 MNHNY, CDR2 SVGAGI (reference sequence). CDR3 length equals 14 residues. Deletions cut 6 bases from V and 4 bases from J, with 12 bases between.

V is TRBV19 and J is TRBJ2-6; D possibly corresponds to TRBD1 (6 bases). Between the trimmed V and J ends, which lost 9 bases and 12 bases, there was a span of 21 bases. Germline-derived CDR1 and CDR2 are LNHDA and SQIVND (reference sequence). The CDR3 has 14 amino acids. The CDR3 bases are TGTGCCAGCCGGTCCAGGGGTGTGGGGTTCGTCCTGACTTTC. Its protein is CASRSRGVGFVLTF.

Remarks on this clone: At one of its ends the junction is not consistent with the germline gene, which may arise from a read error. V gene TRBV9 combines with J gene TRBJ1-3; D remains unclear. The CDR3 runs to 15 residues. CDR1 SGDLS and CDR2 YYNGEE come from the germline V gene. The CDR3 nucleotides read TGTGCCAGCAGCGTAGGAACCCTCTCTGGAAACGCCATATATTTT. Its protein is CASSVGTLSGNAIYF.

Comment on this clone: The same CDR3 can be traced to other DNA sequences in this sample. V usage is TRBV18 and J usage is TRBJ2-7, with D possibly matching TRBD1 (6 bases). The CDR3 extends over 13 amino acids. V was shortened by 2 bases and J by 5 bases, with 10 bases between the two germline ends. Germline V lookup: CDR1 KGHSH, CDR2 LQKENI. The CDR3 is CASSPRPGDEQYF. The CDR3 DNA reads as TGTGCCAGCTCACCAAGGCCAGGGGACGAGCAGTACTTC.

This chain joins TRBV30 and TRBJ2-7, with 14 bases aligning to TRBD2. The CDR3 runs to 13 residues. With V trimmed by 5 bases and J by 6 bases, 3 bases remained unmatched. Germline CDR1 is GTSNPN and CDR2 is SVGIG (reference sequence). CDR3 protein: CAWGLAGGSEQYF. In nucleotides, the CDR3 is TGTGCCTGGGGACTAGCGGGAGGATCCGAGCAGTACTTC.